This T cell receptor (beta chain) is from a study of T cells after yellow fever vaccination. In making TCR cDNA, 5'RACE template switching added a universal primer site and UMIs to it. Using its own MiXCR run on the 5' RACE reads, TCRdb lists one record per CDR3 protein. Among 300,000 to 350,000 distinct CDR3 sequences, about 8.3% were seen once, and the ten largest hold 17%. Overall study findings and caveats: Relatively few clonotypes were ones that appeared in both CD4 and CD8 compartments. Post-booster repertoires contained most primary-vaccination clones again (about 96% CD4, 88% CD8).

V was trimmed by 4 bases and J by 3 bases, leaving 15 bases between them. CDR1 and CDR2 (germline): SGDLS, YYNGEE. The CDR3 loop spans 15 amino acids. About this clonotype itself: Its antigen is not identified.

The genes are TRBV9 and TRBJ2-3; weak D call: TRBD2 (6 bases). This clonotype originated in a man between 18 and 29 years old who received the YFV17D yellow fever vaccine. The starting material was PBMCs, obtained roughly seven weeks after the first yellow fever vaccination. The CDR3 DNA sequence: TGTGCCAGCAGCCCCCCCCTAGCGACGACAGATACGCAGTATTTT. It encodes CASSPPLATTDTQYF.